The 26 T cell receptor beta chains below all came from one sample that was sequenced in a study of T cells expressing NK-cell markers. TCRdb re-called the 5' RACE reads and catalogs CDR3 proteins one per entry, DNA excluded. This repertoire includes about 460,000 distinct CDR3 sequences. The material sequenced was blood T cells: a sorted CD56 or NKG2C T cell subset, CD4+ or CD8+ T cells, or bulk PBMC T cells (not recorded which). These receptors were obtained from a woman aged 45-60 years in good health.

CDR3 loop: CASSQVRLANTNTGELFF. V gene TRBV3-1 combines with J gene TRBJ2-2; TCRdb selects TRBD2, and the lack of DNA leaves this call unchecked. CDR1 and CDR2 from the germline V gene are LGHDT and YNNKEL (reference sequence). The CDR3 loop spans 18 amino acids.

V is TRBV20-1 and J is TRBJ2-5; TCRdb names TRBD2, which stays unverified in the absence of DNA. The germline V gene encodes CDR1 DFQATT and CDR2 SNEGSKA (reference sequence). The CDR3 has 17 residues. CDR3 loop: CSARDAHRTSRGGTQYF.

This rearrangement joins TRBV5-1 to TRBJ2-1; TCRdb outputs TRBD1, but without DNA this stays unchecked. The length of the CDR3 is 18 residues. The germline CDR1 and CDR2 sequences are SGHRS and YFSETQ. Here the CDR3 reads CASSLGGAAGTSYNEQFF.

The chain couples TRBV5-5 to TRBJ2-7; with no DNA, the TCRdb D assignment of TRBD2 cannot be verified. The germline V gene has CDR1 SGHKS and CDR2 YYEKEE (reference sequence). This CDR3 spans 16 amino acids. The CDR3 is CASSLGGLAGVREQYF.

This chain uses TRBV7-2 with TRBJ2-1. Germline lookup yields CDR1 SGHTA and CDR2 FQGNSA. The CDR3 runs 15 residues. The chain's CDR3 is CASTRKASAYNEQFF.

The chain links TRBV11-3 to TRBJ1-1. The CDR3 is 15 residues long. Per germline, CDR1 SGHNT and CDR2 YENEEA. The CDR3 protein is CASSPQGRATAEAFF.

This rearrangement joins TRBV5-1 to TRBJ2-2. Germline V gene sequence: CDR1 SGHRS, CDR2 YFSETQ. CDR3 length: 14 residues. This CDR3 is CASSPKTATGELFF.

This chain uses TRBV2 with TRBJ2-7; TCRdb names TRBD2, which stays unverified in the absence of DNA. There are 15 residues in the CDR3. CDR1 and CDR2 from the germline V gene are SNHLY and FYNNEI. The CDR3 protein is CASRGVRGPTYEQYF.

J is TRBJ2-3 and V is TRBV24-1; absent DNA, TCRdb's TRBD1 call cannot be checked. The V gene's germline CDR1 is KGHDR and CDR2 SFDVKD. The CDR3 loop spans 16 amino acids. The CDR3 loop is CATSDTAREISDTQYF.

The genes are TRBV7-2 and TRBJ2-1; absent DNA, TCRdb's TRBD2 call cannot be checked. CDR1 and CDR2 from the germline V gene are SGHTA and FQGNSA. The CDR3 is 17 amino acids. CDR3 residues: CASSWGLALRSYNEQFF.

This chain connects TRBV27 to TRBJ2-1. The CDR3 spans 14 residues. Germline-derived CDR1 and CDR2 are MNHEY and SMNVEV (reference sequence). This chain's CDR3 is CASKFDWRYNEQFF.

The rearrangement uses TRBV6-2 or TRBV6-3 and TRBJ2-5; checking the TCRdb D call of TRBD1 is not possible without DNA. CDR3 length: 15 residues. Germline lookup yields CDR1 MNHEY and CDR2 SVGEGT. This chain's CDR3 is CASSYSIGGLETQYF.

V usage is TRBV4-2 and J usage is TRBJ1-5. The CDR3 spans 13 residues. CDR1 is LGHNA, CDR2 YNFKEQ, per germline. This CDR3 is CASSQTGIRPQHF.

The rearrangement links TRBV18 to TRBJ2-1; lacking DNA, the TRBD1 call made by TCRdb goes unchecked. This CDR3 region has 14 residues. In germline, CDR1 is KGHSH, CDR2 LQKENI. CDR3: CASSPPYRGGEQFF.

V is TRBV4-2 and J is TRBJ2-1. This CDR3 spans 14 amino acids. Looked up from germline, CDR1 is LGHNA and CDR2 is YNFKEQ. CDR3 sequence reads: CASSQRTLGDEQFF.

The chain joins TRBV9 to TRBJ2-7; TCRdb gives TRBD1 as the D gene, but with no DNA this cannot be confirmed. Germline-derived CDR1 and CDR2 are SGDLS and YYNGEE. The CDR3 spans 15 residues. CDR3 in amino acids: CASSLGQGWSYEQYF. The full variable domain, completed using reference TRBV9 and TRBJ2-7, is DSGVTQTPKHLITATGQRVTLRCSPRSGDLSVYWYQQSLDQGLQFLIQYYNGEERAKGNILERFSAQQFPDLHSELNLSSLELGDSALYFCASSLGQGWSYEQYFGPGTRLTVT.

The V gene is TRBV27, the J gene TRBJ2-1. This CDR3 comprises 12 residues. The germline gives CDR1 MNHEY, CDR2 SMNVEV (reference sequence). The CDR3 reads CASSFGLGEQFF.

This rearrangement joins TRBV27 to TRBJ1-5; TCRdb names TRBD1, which stays unverified in the absence of DNA. The CDR3 extends over 16 amino acids. CDR1 is MNHEY, CDR2 SMNVEV, per germline (reference sequence). The CDR3 here is CASSLGREGGNQPQHF.

The V and J genes are TRBV5-1 and TRBJ2-7; the TCRdb call, TRBD2, lacks DNA for checking. The CDR3 has 19 residues. Germline loops: CDR1 SGHRS, CDR2 YFSETQ. Here the CDR3 reads CASSFFAGPPEGSSYEQYF.

This chain uses TRBV20-1 with TRBJ2-5. Germline CDR1 DFQATT, CDR2 SNEGSKA (reference sequence). The CDR3 is made up of 15 amino acids. The CDR3 spells CSARDQQPFLETQYF.

The CDR3 is CATSRDRAGAYNEQFF. This chain connects TRBV15 to TRBJ2-1. Germline V gives CDR1 LNHNV, CDR2 YYDKDF (reference sequence). There are 16 residues in the CDR3.

This chain's CDR3 is CSATGLWNTGELFF. The chain combines TRBV29-1 with TRBJ2-2; TCRdb's assignment of TRBD1 cannot be checked, as there is no DNA. The germline CDR1 and CDR2 sequences are SQVTM and ANQGSEA. CDR3 length: 14 residues.

The CDR3 here is CASSFPFGGSYF. V gene TRBV12-3 or TRBV12-4 combines with J gene TRBJ2-3; TCRdb calls TRBD1, which cannot be checked without DNA. This CDR3 has 12 amino acids.

The chain recombines TRBV14 with TRBJ1-1; there is no DNA to check the TCRdb D call of TRBD1. Germline CDR1 is SGHDN and CDR2 is FVKESK. The length of the CDR3 is 15 residues. CDR3 loop: CASSSHDREWAEAFF. The full variable domain, completed using reference TRBV14 and TRBJ1-1, is EAGVTQFPSHSVIEKGQTVTLRCDPISGHDNLYWYRRVMGKEIKFLLHFVKESKQDESGMPNNRFLAERTGGTYSTLKVQPAELEDSGVYFCASSSHDREWAEAFFGQGTRLTVV.

V is TRBV12-3 or TRBV12-4 and J is TRBJ2-5; as DNA is missing, the TRBD1 call by TCRdb cannot be tested. The CDR3 runs 15 residues. CDR3 residues: CASTLGPVPIETQYF.

This CDR3 reads CSHSDTDTQYF. V gene TRBV6-2 or TRBV6-3 combines with J gene TRBJ2-3. Germline CDR1 MNHEY, CDR2 SVGEGT. The CDR3 extends over 11 amino acids.